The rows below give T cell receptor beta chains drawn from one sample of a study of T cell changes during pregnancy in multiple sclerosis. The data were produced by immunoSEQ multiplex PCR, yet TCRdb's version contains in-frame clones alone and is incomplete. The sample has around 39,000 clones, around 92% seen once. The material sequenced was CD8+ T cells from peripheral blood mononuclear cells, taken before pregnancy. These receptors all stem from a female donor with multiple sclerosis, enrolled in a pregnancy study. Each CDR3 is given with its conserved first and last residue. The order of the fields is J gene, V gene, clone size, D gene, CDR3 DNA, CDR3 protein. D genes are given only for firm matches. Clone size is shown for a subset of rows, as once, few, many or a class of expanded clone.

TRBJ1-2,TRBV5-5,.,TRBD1,TGTGCCAGCAGCTTGGTCAGGGGACGACAGGGGTTCGGTGGCTACACCTTC,CASSLVRGRQGFGGYTF
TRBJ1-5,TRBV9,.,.,TGTGCCAGCAGCCCCTCCCTTAGTCCCAATCAGCCCCAGCATTTT,CASSPSLSPNQPQHF
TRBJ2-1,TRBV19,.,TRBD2,TGTGCCAGCCGACTAGCGGGAGGGCCCAGGTATGAGCAGTTCTTC,CASRLAGGPRYEQFF
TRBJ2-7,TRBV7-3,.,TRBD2,TGTGCCAGCGGCCGACTAGCGGGAGAATCGGGGGAGCGAGAGCAGTACTTC,CASGRLAGESGEREQYF
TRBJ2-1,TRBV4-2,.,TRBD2,TGTGCCAGCAGGGCGGGGGGGCACAATGAGCAGTTCTTC,CASRAGGHNEQFF
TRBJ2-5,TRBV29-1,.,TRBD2,TGCAGCGTGGGGGGAGGGCGGGGAGAGACCCAGTACTTC,CSVGGGRGETQYF
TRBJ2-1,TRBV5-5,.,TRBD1,TGTGCCACGACGACCGGGACAGGGAGCGGTGAGCAGTTCTTC,CATTTGTGSGEQFF
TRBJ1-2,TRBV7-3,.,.,TGTGCCATCCCCTCGACAGGTGGTGGCTACACCTTC,CAIPSTGGGYTF
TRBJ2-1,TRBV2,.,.,TGTGCCAGCAGTGAAGCTTGGGGAGGTGGCAATGAGCAGTTCTTC,CASSEAWGGGNEQFF
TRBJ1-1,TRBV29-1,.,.,TGCAGCGTTGGAGGGGAGGCGAGCACTGAAGCTTTCTTT,CSVGGEASTEAFF
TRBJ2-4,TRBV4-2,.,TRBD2,TGTGCCAGCAGCCAAGCGCGTCGGGAGGAAAGCAAAAACATTCAGTACTTC,CASSQARREESKNIQYF
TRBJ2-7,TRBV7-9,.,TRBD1,TGTGCCAGCAGCTTAGTCGGGGGACAGGGGGCCTACGAGCAGTACTTC,CASSLVGGQGAYEQYF
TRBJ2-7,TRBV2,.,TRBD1,TGTGCCAGCGTCCTTACCTCACAGGGGGGCGAGCAGTACTTC,CASVLTSQGGEQYF
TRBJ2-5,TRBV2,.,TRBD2,TGTGCCAGCCGCGGGGGGATTCAAGAGACCCAGTACTTC,CASRGGIQETQYF
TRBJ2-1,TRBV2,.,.,TGTGCCAGCAGACAGACCTGGGACAATGAGCAGTTCTTC,CASRQTWDNEQFF
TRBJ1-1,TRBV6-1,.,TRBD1,TGTGCCAGCAGTGATCTCGGGGCGACAGGGGTGAACACTGAAGCTTTCTTT,CASSDLGATGVNTEAFF
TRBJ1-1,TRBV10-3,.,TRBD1,TGTGCCATCAGTGAGGGTCGGGGACAGGGTAGGATCACTGAAGCTTTCTTT,CAISEGRGQGRITEAFF
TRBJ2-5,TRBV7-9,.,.,TGTGCCAGCAGCAGTTTAGGTCAGGGAGAGACCCAGTACTTC,CASSSLGQGETQYF
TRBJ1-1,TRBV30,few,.,TGTGCCTGGAGTGTTGGTCGCAGGATTGATGAAGCTTTCTTT,CAWSVGRRIDEAFF
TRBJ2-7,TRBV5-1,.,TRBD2,TGCGCCAGCAGCTTGAGCGAGCGGGGGCCCCGGGCGGGGGAGCAGTACTTC,CASSLSERGPRAGEQYF
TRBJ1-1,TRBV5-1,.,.,TGCGCCAGCAGCTTTTCGGCAGAGGATCAGAAAACTGAAGCTTTCTTT,CASSFSAEDQKTEAFF
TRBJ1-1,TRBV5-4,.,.,TGTGCCAGCAGCCTTCCACAGGGAAAGGACACTGAAGCTTTCTTT,CASSLPQGKDTEAFF
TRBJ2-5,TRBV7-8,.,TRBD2,TGTGCCAGCAACCCTCGGCGGGAGGTTAAAGAGACCCAGTACTTC,CASNPRREVKETQYF
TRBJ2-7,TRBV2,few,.,TGTGCCAGCCTGGGACAAGCTAACGAGCAGTACTTC,CASLGQANEQYF
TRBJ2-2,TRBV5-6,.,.,TGTGCCAGCAGCGGGGGGACAGCGAACACCGGGGAGCTGTTTTTT,CASSGGTANTGELFF
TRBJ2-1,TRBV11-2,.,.,TGTGCCAGCAGCGGGACTCTCCGATCCAATGAGCAGTTCTTC,CASSGTLRSNEQFF
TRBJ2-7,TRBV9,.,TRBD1,TGTGCCAGCAGCGGAGGACAGGGCAACGAGCAGTACTTC,CASSGGQGNEQYF
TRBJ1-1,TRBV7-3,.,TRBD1,TGTGCCAGCAGCTTAAGGGGACAGGGAGCGAGAATCACTGAAGCTTTCTTT,CASSLRGQGARITEAFF
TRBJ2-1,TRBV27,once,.,TGTGCCAGCAGGGACAGCTCCGTCCATGAGCAGTTCTTC,CASRDSSVHEQFF
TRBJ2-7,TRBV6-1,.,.,TGTGCCAGCAGTGAATTAGTTGCCAGGATTGGTTACGAGCAGTACTTC,CASSELVARIGYEQYF
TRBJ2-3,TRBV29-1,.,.,TGCAGCGTCGGTGGAGGCTTCACAGATACGCAGTATTTT,CSVGGGFTDTQYF
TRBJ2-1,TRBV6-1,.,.,TGTGCCAGCAGTGGCAGGTGGGTGGGCAATGAGCAGTTCTTC,CASSGRWVGNEQFF
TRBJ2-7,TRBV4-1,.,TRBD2,TGCGCCAGCAGCCAAGCTCCCCTAAGCGGGGTCGGATACGAGCAGTACTTC,CASSQAPLSGVGYEQYF
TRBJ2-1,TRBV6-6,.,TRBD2,TGTGCCAGCAGTTACACCCCTAGCGGATATTACAATGAGCAGTTCTTC,CASSYTPSGYYNEQFF
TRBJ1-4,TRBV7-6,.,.,TGTGCCAGCAGCTTAAGCCGGGCAACTAATGAAAAACTGTTTTTT,CASSLSRATNEKLFF
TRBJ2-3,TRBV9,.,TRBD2,TGTGCCAGCAGCGCTGCTAGCGGGGGGGCCACAGATACGCAGTATTTT,CASSAASGGATDTQYF
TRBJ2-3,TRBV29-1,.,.,TGCAGCGTTGAAGGAGGGCAGAGCACAGATACGCAGTATTTT,CSVEGGQSTDTQYF
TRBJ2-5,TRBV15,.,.,TGTGCCACCAGCAGCGCTCTAGGATGGGAGACCCAGTACTTC,CATSSALGWETQYF
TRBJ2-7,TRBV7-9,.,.,TGTGCCAGCAGCTTGGACTTCTACGAGCAGTACTTC,CASSLDFYEQYF
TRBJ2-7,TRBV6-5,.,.,TGTGCCAGCAGTTACTCACGGGGGTCCTACGAGCAGTACTTC,CASSYSRGSYEQYF